This T cell receptor (beta chain) was identified in a study of blood T cell repertoires in COVID-19 (dated by TCRdb to between 2020 and 2021). Regarding the complete study: Samples covering the acute and convalescent phases of COVID-19 were provided by collaborators in the United States, Italy and Spain. The dataset comprised deeply sampled blood TCRbeta repertoires from subjects exposed to, actively infected with, or recovered from COVID-19. A de-identified subject ID, COVID-19 status, age in years and sex were almost always included in the sample metadata. Samples came from the ongoing ImmuneRACE study (first 160 participants) plus 1,254 subjects from 6 global collaborators. The prospective study material was composed of cDNA or gDNA derived from T cells, B-cell-depleted T cells, or PBMCs. Where HLA class I and class II types were available, the types were taken from metadata supplied by the sample provider, not from assay-based typing. The repertoires were released in a freely available public database meant as a resource for research on the immune response to SARS-CoV-2. Results and caveats for the whole study, not just this receptor: How much clinical and demographic metadata was included differed by source and by participant, and the metadata was provided uncurated.

The germline V gene sets CDR1 to ENHRY and CDR2 to SYGVKD. Trimming accounts for 5 bases at V and 4 bases at J, while the number of junction bases matched to no gene is 2. Including the terminal cysteine and phenylalanine, the CDR3 comprises 15 residues. Just CDR3 DNA is preserved here, 45 bases in frame from base 1. TCRbeta CDR3 regions were amplified from genomic DNA using the immunoSEQ Assay, a bias-controlled multiplex PCR. As for the original processing: The number of nucleated cells in each sample was estimated from the amplification of reference gene primers within the assay. To quantify the absolute abundance of each unique TCRbeta CDR3 rearrangement, sequence reads were collapsed and filtered. For each sample, productive Simpson clonality was calculated as the square root of Simpson's diversity index across productive rearrangements. As stored in TCRdb, this immuneACCESS dataset retains in-frame rearrangements with V and J assigned. A fraction of the clones does not appear; measured against another copy, unresolved V genes explain less than half of the discrepancy, and the remainder lacks a known reason. V and J calls and clone size come straight from that table; D and trimming were deduced from the DNA. This sample is represented by about 59,000 clones; 75% to 95% of them were singletons. About 15% of the sample is held by the ten biggest clonotypes.

Concerning this clone: Its antigen is unknown. No much larger clone is present one base from it, and per-base qualities are unavailable.

The collaborating institutions used their own protocols to collect whole blood in K2EDTA tubes. For TCRbeta analysis, collaborator samples were shipped as frozen whole blood, as isolated PBMCs, or as DNA extracted from either sample type. The TCR was taken from an elderly man with acute or convalescent COVID-19. The rearrangement joined TRBV10-3 to TRBJ2-3; the junction holds 14 bases that match TRBD2. Sequencing used peripheral blood. CDR3 protein: CAISRTSGGSDTQYF. The bases read TGTGCCATCAGTCGGACTAGCGGGGGGTCAGATACGCAGTATTTT.